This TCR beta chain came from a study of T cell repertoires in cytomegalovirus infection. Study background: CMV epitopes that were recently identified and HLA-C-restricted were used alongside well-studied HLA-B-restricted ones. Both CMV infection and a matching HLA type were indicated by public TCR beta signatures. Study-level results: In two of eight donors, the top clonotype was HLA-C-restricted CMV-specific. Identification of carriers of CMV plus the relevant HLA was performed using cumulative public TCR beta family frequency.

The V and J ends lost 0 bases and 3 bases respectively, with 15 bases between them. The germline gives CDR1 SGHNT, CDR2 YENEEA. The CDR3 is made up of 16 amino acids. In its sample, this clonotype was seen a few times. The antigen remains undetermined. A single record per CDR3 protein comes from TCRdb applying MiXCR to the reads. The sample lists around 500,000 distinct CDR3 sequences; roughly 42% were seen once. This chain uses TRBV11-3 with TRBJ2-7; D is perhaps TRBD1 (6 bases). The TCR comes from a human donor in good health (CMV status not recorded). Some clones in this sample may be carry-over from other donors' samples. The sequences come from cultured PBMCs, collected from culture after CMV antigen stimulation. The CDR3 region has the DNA TGTGCCAGCAGCTTAGAGCAGCCGGGACAACTCTACGAGCAGTACTTC. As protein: CASSLEQPGQLYEQYF.